This T cell receptor (beta chain) was recorded in a study of blood T cell repertoires in COVID-19. As for the study in general: Acute and convalescent COVID-19 samples came from the United States, Italy and Spain. PBMCs, B-cell-depleted T cells, or T cells provided the cDNA or gDNA that made up the material.

This clone was detected once. Under the authors' procedure: Amplification of reference gene primers provided the estimated nucleated cell counts. Repertoires were generated with immunoSEQ multiplex PCR, while TCRdb's copy carries only in-frame clones and drops some. Clone size and V and J calls were adopted from that table, with D and trimming inferred from the DNA. This repertoire shows around 250,000 clones, around four fifths found once; its top ten account for roughly 5%. Trimming removed 0 bases from V and 3 bases from J, with 13 bases in between. The germline V gene has CDR1 SGHRS and CDR2 YFSETQ. This CDR3 region has 15 residues.

This clonotype originated in an elderly man with acute or convalescent COVID-19. The chain combines TRBV5-1 with TRBJ2-7; possible D gene TRBD2, 6 bases. The sample taken for sequencing was peripheral blood. The CDR3 sequence: CASSLVASASYEQYF. The DNA of the CDR3 is TGCGCCAGCAGCTTGGTCGCTAGCGCGAGCTACGAGCAGTACTTC.